This T cell receptor (beta chain) was sequenced in a study of response to subunit inactivated influenza vaccine (dated by TCRdb to 2017 to 2018). Describing the broader study: The study used deep quantitative T cell receptor repertoire profiling to track responses to a trivalent subunit inactivated influenza vaccine.

The method was RT-PCR. Sequencing used an Illumina HiSeq 2500. TCRdb ran its own pipeline on the public reads, namely fastp trimming at Q25 and MiXCR clone calling, and kept in-frame beta chains. Records with the same CDR3 protein are collapsed into one entry carrying the most frequent genes and DNA. The sample table shows about 520,000 distinct CDR3 sequences, and around 25% are seen once. The ten largest make up 1.9% of the sample. Of note for this clonotype: The antigen it recognizes is unknown. Relative to the germline gene, one junction end is altered; a read error may explain this.

The CDR3, cysteine through phenylalanine, is 13 amino acids long. The only DNA kept is the CDR3, 39 bases in frame from the first base. Beyond this particular receptor, the publication reports: The authors suggested that each seasonal influenza vaccination may recruit only a limited number of new T cells.

This TCR came from a man in his forties or fifties who received an inactivated influenza vaccine. Donor details come from another sample of the same person, matched by shared clones. This specimen was CD4+ T cells sorted from PBMCs, taken 5 days after vaccination. Rearrangement joined TRBV12-3 or TRBV12-4 to TRBJ2-5, and TRBD2 aligns with 7 junction nucleotides. The DNA sequence is as follows: TGTGCCAGCAGATCGGGGGGTGGAGAGGCCCAGTACTTC. This gives the protein CASRSGGGEAQYF.